This TCR beta chain was obtained from a study of cytomegalovirus exposure and HLA in healthy donors. The CDR3 sequence is 13 residues long. In germline, CDR1 is SGHRS, CDR2 YFSETQ. Trimming removed 4 bases at V and 1 base at J, with 9 bases between. General study findings and limits: The classifier reportedly diagnosed cytomegalovirus status with high sensitivity and specificity.

The PCR contained 60 Vbeta and 13 Jbeta primers. Libraries were prepared by immunoSEQ multiplex PCR; TCRdb keeps only in-frame clonotypes and omits some of them. The sample has about 110,000 clones, approximately 80% seen once. Regarding donors, all were healthy bone marrow donors. This clone is a singleton in its sample. Its antigen is currently unknown. Sequenced input: PBMCs. The chain links TRBV5-1 to TRBJ2-7; D is possibly TRBD1 (5 bases). This TCR was sampled from a male donor in good health and CMV-seronegative. CDR3 sequence: CASSADSSYEQYF. DNA for the CDR3: TGCGCCAGCAGCGCCGACAGTTCCTACGAGCAGTACTTC.